This is a list of T cell receptor beta chains from one sample in a study of blood T cell repertoires in COVID-19. Measured with immunoSEQ multiplex PCR; TCRdb has only the in-frame clones, and not every one. This table holds about 240,000 clones, nearly 95% found once. Sequencing input: peripheral blood. Receptor source: a man younger than 40 with COVID-19, enrolled during active disease. Each CDR3 is given with its conserved first and last residue. The D gene is left open where the match is weak. Expanded clones get a size class; other rows say once, few or many, or leave the size out.

J	V	D	size	DNA	CDR3
TRBJ1-5	TRBV20-1	-	-	TGCAGTGCTAGTTCCCACGGTAATCAGCCCCAGCATTTT	CSASSHGNQPQHF
TRBJ2-7	TRBV6-5	-	-	TGTGCCAGCAGAGGTCTCGGCGGGGAAATAAGCGAGCAGTACTTC	CASRGLGGEISEQYF
TRBJ2-7	TRBV11-2	-	-	TGTGCCAGCAGCTTAGTGGGGGGGCCGACATCCTACGAGCAGTACTTC	CASSLVGGPTSYEQYF
TRBJ1-1	TRBV7-9	-	-	TGTGCCAGCAGCTTATCAAAGGGAGGCACTGAAGCTTTCTTT	CASSLSKGGTEAFF
TRBJ2-3	TRBV5-4	TRBD2	-	TGTGCCAGCAGCCGGTTAGCGGGGGGGCCCGCAGATACGCAGTATTTT	CASSRLAGGPADTQYF
TRBJ1-1	TRBV4-1	-	-	TGCGCCAGCAGCCAAGCAGAAGGGAGTGAAGCTTTCTTT	CASSQAEGSEAFF
TRBJ2-2	TRBV3-1/TRBV3-2	TRBD1	-	TGTGCCAGCAGCCCCCGGACAGGGGATTTAGGGGAGCTGTTTTTT	CASSPRTGDLGELFF
TRBJ1-2	TRBV4-2	-	-	TGTGCCAGCAGCCAAGATTTTGGGGGGGCTTATGGCTACACCTTC	CASSQDFGGAYGYTF
TRBJ2-3	TRBV10-3	TRBD2	-	TGTGCCATCAGTGATACCGGGGGGGGAGGAGATACGCAGTATTTT	CAISDTGGGGDTQYF
TRBJ1-3	TRBV5-1	-	-	TGCGCCAGCAGCCCTGAGCCGTCGCGGGGAAACACCATATATTTT	CASSPEPSRGNTIYF
TRBJ2-2	TRBV5-4	-	once	TGTGCCAGCAGCTTGGCGGGGAGGACTGCGGCCGGGGAGCTGTTTTTT	CASSLAGRTAAGELFF
TRBJ2-7	TRBV2	TRBD1	-	TGTGCCAGCAGTGAAGTTAGAGGGGGCGAAGGACGTCAGTACTTC	CASSEVRGGEGRQYF
TRBJ2-5	TRBV3-1/TRBV3-2	-	-	TGTGCCAGCAGCCAAGACCTAGATGCGACCCAGTACTTC	CASSQDLDATQYF
TRBJ1-2	TRBV28	TRBD1	-	TGTGCCAGCAACAGGGGGCGCGGCTATGGCTACACCTTC	CASNRGRGYGYTF
TRBJ1-6	TRBV27	TRBD1	-	TGTGCCAGCAGTTTATATGGGACAGGGGTGTTATCGAAGTTTTCACCCCTCCACTTT	CASSLYGTGVLSKFSPLHF
TRBJ1-5	TRBV10-3	-	once	TGTGCCATCAATGCCGACTATAGCAATCAGCCCCAGCATTTT	CAINADYSNQPQHF
TRBJ1-2	TRBV7-2	TRBD1	-	TGTGCCAGCAGCTTAGCAGGGGGCGTACAGTATGGCTACACCTTC	CASSLAGGVQYGYTF
TRBJ2-1	TRBV27	TRBD1	-	TGTGCCAGCAGTTCCCCGGGACAGGGGGGGAATGAGCAGTTCTTC	CASSSPGQGGNEQFF
TRBJ2-1	TRBV11-2	TRBD1	-	TGTGCCAGCAGCCAGGGACAGGGTTCCTACAATGAGCAGTTCTTC	CASSQGQGSYNEQFF
TRBJ1-2	TRBV9	TRBD1	-	TGTGCCAGCAGCACGACAGGGGGCGCGGAAGGCTACACCTTC	CASSTTGGAEGYTF
TRBJ1-5	TRBV3-1/TRBV3-2	-	once	TGTGCCAGCAGCCAAGATACAGGGTCCAATCAGCCCCAGCATTTT	CASSQDTGSNQPQHF
TRBJ1-2	TRBV27	-	-	TGTGCCAGCAGTAACGGACAGCGTTATGGCTACACCTTC	CASSNGQRYGYTF
TRBJ2-1	TRBV19	-	-	TGTGCCAGTTCAGACGGACACGGGTCCTTGAATGAGCAGTTCTTC	CASSDGHGSLNEQFF
TRBJ2-7	TRBV2	TRBD2	-	TGTGCCACCCAGATGGGTCTAGCGGGTAACTCCTACGAGCAGTACTTC	CATQMGLAGNSYEQYF
TRBJ1-2	TRBV5-1	TRBD1	-	TGCGCCAGCAGCCCCGGGACAGGGAACTATGGCTACACCTTC	CASSPGTGNYGYTF
TRBJ1-1	TRBV6-5	TRBD1	-	TGTGCCAGCAGTTACGGGTGGCAGGGGGCTGATGGGGCTTTCTTT	CASSYGWQGADGAFF
TRBJ1-2	TRBV19	-	-	TGTGCCAGAAGGGGGGGACGCATGTTCTTCGATGGCTACACCTTC	CARRGGRMFFDGYTF
TRBJ2-5	TRBV14	-	-	TGTGCCAGCAGCCAAGACCTAAAAGAGACCCAGTACTTC	CASSQDLKETQYF
TRBJ1-2	TRBV4-2	TRBD1	-	TGTGCCAGCAGCCAAGATTCGGACAGGGGGCACTATGGCTACACCTTC	CASSQDSDRGHYGYTF
TRBJ1-1	TRBV2	TRBD1	-	TGTGCCAGCAGTGATCGGACAGGGAACACTGAAGCTTTCTTT	CASSDRTGNTEAFF
TRBJ1-6	TRBV20-1	-	-	TGCAGTGCTAGTCGGGCCCAGGGTTCACCCCTCCACTTT	CSASRAQGSPLHF